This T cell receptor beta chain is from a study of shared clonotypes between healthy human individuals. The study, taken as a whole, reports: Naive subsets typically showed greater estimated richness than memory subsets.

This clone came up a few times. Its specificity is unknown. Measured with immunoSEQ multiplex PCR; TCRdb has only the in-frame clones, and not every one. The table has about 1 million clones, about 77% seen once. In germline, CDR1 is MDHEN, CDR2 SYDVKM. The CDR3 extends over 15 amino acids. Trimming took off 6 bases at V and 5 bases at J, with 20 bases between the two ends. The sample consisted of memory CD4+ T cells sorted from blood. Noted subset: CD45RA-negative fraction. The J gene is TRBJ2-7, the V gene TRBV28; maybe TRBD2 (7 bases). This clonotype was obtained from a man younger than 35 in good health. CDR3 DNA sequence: TGTGCCAGCAGCCACCGAGGGGGAGGGGCCCACGAGCAGTACTTC. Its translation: CASSHRGGGAHEQYF.